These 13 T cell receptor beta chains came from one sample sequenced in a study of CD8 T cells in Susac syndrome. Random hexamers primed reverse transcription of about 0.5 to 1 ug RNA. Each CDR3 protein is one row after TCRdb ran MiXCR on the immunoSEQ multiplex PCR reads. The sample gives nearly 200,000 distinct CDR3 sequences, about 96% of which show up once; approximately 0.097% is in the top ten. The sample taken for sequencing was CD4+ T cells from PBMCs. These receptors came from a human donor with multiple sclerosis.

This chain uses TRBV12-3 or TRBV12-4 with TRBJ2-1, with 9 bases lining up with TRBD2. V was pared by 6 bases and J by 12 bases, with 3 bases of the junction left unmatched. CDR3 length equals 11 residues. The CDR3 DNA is TGTGCCAGCAGCCAGACTAGCGGGCAGTTCTTC. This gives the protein CASSQTSGQFF.

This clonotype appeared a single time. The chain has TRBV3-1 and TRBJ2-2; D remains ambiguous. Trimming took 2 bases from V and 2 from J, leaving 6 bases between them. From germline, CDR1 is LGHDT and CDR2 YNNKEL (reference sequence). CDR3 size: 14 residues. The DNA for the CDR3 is TGTGCCAGCAGCCAAACTACCAACACCGGGGAGCTGTTTTTT. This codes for CASSQTTNTGELFF. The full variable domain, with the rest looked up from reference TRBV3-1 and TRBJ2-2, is DTAVSQTPKYLVTQMGNDKSIKCEQNLGHDTMYWYKQDSKKFLKIMFSYNNKELIINETVPNRFSPKSPDKAHLNLHINSLELGDSAVYFCASSQTTNTGELFFGEGSRLTVL.

The CDR3 DNA reads TGCGCCAGCAGCGGTCGATTGGGACAGGGCTCCTACGAGCAGTACTTC. Translation gives CASSGRLGQGSYEQYF. The V gene is TRBV4-1, the J gene TRBJ2-7; 9 nucleotides agree with TRBD1. CDR1 and CDR2 from the germline V gene are MGHRA and YSYEKL. The length of the CDR3 is 16 residues. V was pared by 5 bases and J by 0 bases, with 8 bases of the junction left unmatched.

CDR3 residues: CAWSIQGYTEAFF. The CDR3 nucleotides read TGTGCCTGGAGTATTCAGGGCTACACTGAAGCTTTCTTT. This rearrangement joins TRBV30 to TRBJ1-1; TRBD1 might be the D (5 bases). The V end lost 2 bases, the J end lost 3 bases, and 10 bases lay between the germline ends. CDR3 size: 13 residues. Germline-derived CDR1 and CDR2 are GTSNPN and SVGIG (reference sequence).

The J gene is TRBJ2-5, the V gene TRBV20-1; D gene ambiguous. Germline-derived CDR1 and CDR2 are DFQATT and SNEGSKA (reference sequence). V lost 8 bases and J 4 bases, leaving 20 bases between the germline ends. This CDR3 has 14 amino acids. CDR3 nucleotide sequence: TGCAGTCTAAACCGTGGCTTTGTAGGAGAGACCCAGTACTTC. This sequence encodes CSLNRGFVGETQYF.

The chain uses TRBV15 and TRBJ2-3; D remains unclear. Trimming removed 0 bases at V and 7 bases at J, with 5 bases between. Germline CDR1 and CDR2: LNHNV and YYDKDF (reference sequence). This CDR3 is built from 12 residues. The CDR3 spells CATSRDSNTQYF. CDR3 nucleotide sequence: TGTGCCACCAGCAGAGATAGCAATACGCAGTATTTT.

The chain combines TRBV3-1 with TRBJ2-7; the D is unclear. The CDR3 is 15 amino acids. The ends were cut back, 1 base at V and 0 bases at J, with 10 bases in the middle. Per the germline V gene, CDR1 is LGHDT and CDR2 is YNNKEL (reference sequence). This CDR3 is CASSQGAGFSYEQYF. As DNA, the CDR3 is TGTGCCAGCAGCCAAGGTGCAGGCTTCTCCTACGAGCAGTACTTC.

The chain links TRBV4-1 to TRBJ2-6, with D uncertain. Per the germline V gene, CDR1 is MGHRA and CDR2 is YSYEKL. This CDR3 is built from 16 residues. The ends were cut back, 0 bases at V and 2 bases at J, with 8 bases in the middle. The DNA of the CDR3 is TGCGCCAGCAGCCAAGATCTTGCGGCTGGGGCCAACGTCCTGACTTTC. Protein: CASSQDLAAGANVLTF.

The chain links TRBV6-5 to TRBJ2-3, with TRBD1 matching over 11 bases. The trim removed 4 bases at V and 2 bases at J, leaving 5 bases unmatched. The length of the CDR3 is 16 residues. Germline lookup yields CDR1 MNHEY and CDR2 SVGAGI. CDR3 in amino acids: CASSSTGQGDTDTQYF. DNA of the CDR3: TGTGCCAGCAGTTCGACGGGACAGGGGGACACAGATACGCAGTATTTT.

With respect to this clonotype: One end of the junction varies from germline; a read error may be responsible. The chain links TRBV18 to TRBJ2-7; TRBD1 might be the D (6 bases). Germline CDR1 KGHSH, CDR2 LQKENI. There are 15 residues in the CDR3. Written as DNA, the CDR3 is TGTGCCAGCTCACCCCTACAGGGTACTGCCTACGAGCTGTACTTC. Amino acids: CASSPLQGTAYELYF.

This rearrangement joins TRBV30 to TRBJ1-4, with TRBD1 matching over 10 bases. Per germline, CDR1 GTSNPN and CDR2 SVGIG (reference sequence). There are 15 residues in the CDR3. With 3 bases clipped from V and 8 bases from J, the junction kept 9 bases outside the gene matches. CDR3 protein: CAWRGATGGGEKLFF. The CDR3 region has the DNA TGTGCCTGGAGGGGGGCGACAGGGGGCGGCGAAAAACTGTTTTTT.

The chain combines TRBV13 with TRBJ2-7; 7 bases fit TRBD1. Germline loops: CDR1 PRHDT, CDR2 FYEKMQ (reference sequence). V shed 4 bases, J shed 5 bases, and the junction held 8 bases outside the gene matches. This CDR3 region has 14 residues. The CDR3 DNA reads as TGTGCCAGCAGCTCCAGACAGGGCCGGAACGAGCAGTACTTC. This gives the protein CASSSRQGRNEQYF.

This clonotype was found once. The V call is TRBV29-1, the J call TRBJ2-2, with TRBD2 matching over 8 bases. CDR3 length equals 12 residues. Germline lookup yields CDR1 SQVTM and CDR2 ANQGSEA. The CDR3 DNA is TGCAGTGCGGGGGGCCACACCGGGGAGCTGTTTTTT. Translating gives CSAGGHTGELFF.